Below, 9 T cell receptor beta chains from the same sample are listed, as sequenced in a study of T cells in women clearing cervical HPV infection. Profiling relied on immunoSEQ multiplex PCR, and the TCRdb table lists in-frame clones only, not all of them. This sample lists around 31,000 clones; its ten largest clones have approximately 8.4%. Source material: blood buffy coat. These receptors all come from a woman between 18 and 75 years old with a cervical HPV16 infection that either progressed to CIN3+ or cleared (not recorded which).

With regard to this clone: The observed sequence ends 3 residues before the CDR3 terminus, with the missing tail filled in from the germline J gene. The rearrangement uses TRBV29-1 and TRBJ1-1, with D possibly TRBD1 on 5 matching bases. Germline CDR1 is SQVTM and CDR2 is ANQGSEA. The CDR3 contains 15 residues. Trimming removed 2 bases at V and 1 base at J, with 14 bases between. CDR3 protein: CSVEKSWGRNTEAFF. The DNA read from the CDR3 is TGCAGCGTTGAAAAATCATGGGGCAGGAACACTGAA.

A note on this clone: Sequencing ends 3 residues short of the CDR3 end; the germline J gene provides the rest. The rearrangement links TRBV7-2 to TRBJ2-5; tentatively, D is TRBD1 (6 bases). There are 13 residues in the CDR3. Germline assignment: CDR1 SGHTA and CDR2 FQGNSA. The CDR3 loop is CASSTDSTTTQYF. The CDR3 DNA, read in part, is TGTGCCAGCAGCACGGACAGTACGACAACC.

Concerning this clone itself: The read ends 3 residues shy of where the CDR3 ends; the end is completed using the germline J gene. This chain connects TRBV19 to TRBJ2-1; D possibly corresponds to TRBD1 (5 bases). Germline V gene data show CDR1 as LNHDA and CDR2 as SQIVND (reference sequence). Trimming cost V 3 bases and J 1 base, with 13 bases left between them. The CDR3 has 16 amino acids. This CDR3 reads CASSIRRRQSYNEQFF. Incomplete CDR3 DNA: TGTGCCAGTAGTATTCGTCGTCGACAGTCCTACAATGAG. The full variable domain, its missing parts supplied by reference TRBV19 and TRBJ2-1, is DGGITQSPKYLFRKEGQNVTLSCEQNLNHDAMYWYRQDPGQGLRLIYYSQIVNDFQKGDIAEGYSVSREKKESFPLTVTSAQKNPTAFYLCASSIRRRQSYNEQFFGPGTRLTVL.

Details on this clone: One end of the junction varies from germline; a read error may be responsible. The CDR3 reads CASSQATGSYGLNEKLFF. The part of the CDR3 DNA that was read is TGCGCCAGCAGCCAAGCGACAGGGTCTTATGGCCTTAATGAAAAA. The chain carries TRBV4-2 and TRBJ1-4, with 7 bases fitting TRBD1. Coverage ceases 3 residues before the CDR3 finishes, and the germline J gene fills in the end. Looked up from germline, CDR1 is LGHNA and CDR2 is YNFKEQ. This CDR3 comprises 18 residues.

On this clone: Sequencing ends 3 residues short of the CDR3 end; the germline J gene provides the rest. V gene TRBV12-5 combines with J gene TRBJ1-5; D is ambiguous. V lost 5 bases and J lost 6, with 14 bases in between. Germline CDR1 is LGHNT and CDR2 is FRNRAP. There are 14 residues in the CDR3. The covered CDR3 bases are TGTGCTAGTGGTCCAACCGAGGTAATTCAGCCC. Its protein is CASGPTEVIQP. In full, the CDR3 is CASGPTEVIQPQHF. Full variable domain (rest looked up from reference TRBV12-5 and TRBJ1-5): DARVTQTPRHKVTEMGQEVTMRCQPILGHNTVFWYRQTMMQGLELLAYFRNRAPLDDSGMPKDRFSAEMPDATLATLKIQPSEPRDSAVYFCASGPTEVIQPQHFGDGTRLSIL.

Comments on this clone: Sequencing ends 3 residues short of the CDR3 end; the germline J gene provides the rest. V is TRBV29-1 and J is TRBJ1-2; D gene ambiguous. V lost 2 bases and J 1 base, leaving 8 bases between the germline ends. Germline lookup yields CDR1 SQVTM and CDR2 ANQGSEA. This CDR3 is built from 13 residues. The CDR3 sequence: CSVEWQSNYGYTF. The covered CDR3 bases are TGCAGCGTTGAATGGCAGAGTAACTATGGC.

Regarding this clone: The CDR3 end falls 3 residues outside the read, so it is completed with the germline J gene. This sequence joins TRBV19 and TRBJ1-1; possibly TRBD1 for D (5 bases). The germline V gene encodes CDR1 LNHDA and CDR2 SQIVND (reference sequence). The CDR3 runs to 14 residues. The germline V and J ends were trimmed by 3 bases and 2 bases, with 10 bases remaining between them. Here the CDR3 reads CASSILTENTEAFF. CDR3 DNA, as far as it was read: TGTGCCAGTAGTATCCTGACAGAAAACACTGAA. Looking up the rest from reference TRBV19 and TRBJ1-1 gives the full variable domain: DGGITQSPKYLFRKEGQNVTLSCEQNLNHDAMYWYRQDPGQGLRLIYYSQIVNDFQKGDIAEGYSVSREKKESFPLTVTSAQKNPTAFYLCASSILTENTEAFFGQGTRLTVV.

CDR3 amino acids: CASSLDRENTEAFF. The CDR3 bases that were read are TGTGCCAGCAGCTTAGACAGGGAGAACACTGAA. The rearrangement joins TRBV7-3 to TRBJ1-1, with 7 bases fitting TRBD1. The read is 3 residues too short to cover the CDR3 end, so that end is filled in from the germline J gene. The length of the CDR3 is 14 residues. Trimming cost V 2 bases and J 1 base; bases outside gene matches: 1. Germline-derived CDR1 and CDR2 are SGHTA and FQGTGA.

With regard to this clone: From the germline J gene comes the end of the CDR3, since the read stops 3 residues before it. J is TRBJ1-2 and V is TRBV7-6; 9 bases align to TRBD1. The CDR3 has 17 residues. Per the germline V gene, CDR1 is SGHVS and CDR2 is FNYEAQ. Here the CDR3 reads CASSLGPRDRASYDYTF. Incomplete CDR3 DNA: TGTGCCAGCAGCTTAGGCCCCCGGGACAGGGCTTCCTACGAC.